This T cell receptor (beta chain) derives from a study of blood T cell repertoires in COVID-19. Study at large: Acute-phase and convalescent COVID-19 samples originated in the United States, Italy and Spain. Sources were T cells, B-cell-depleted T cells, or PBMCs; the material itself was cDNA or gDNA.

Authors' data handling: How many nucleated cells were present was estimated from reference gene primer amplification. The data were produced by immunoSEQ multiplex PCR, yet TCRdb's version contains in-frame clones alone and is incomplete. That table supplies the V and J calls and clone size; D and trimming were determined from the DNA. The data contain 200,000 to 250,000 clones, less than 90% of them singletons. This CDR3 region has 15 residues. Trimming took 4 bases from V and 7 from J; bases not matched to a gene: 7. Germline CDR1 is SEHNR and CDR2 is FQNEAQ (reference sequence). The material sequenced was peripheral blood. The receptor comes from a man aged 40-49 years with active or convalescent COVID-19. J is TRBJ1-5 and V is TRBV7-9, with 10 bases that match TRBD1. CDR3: CASSSTGGAGQPQHF. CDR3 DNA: TGTGCCAGCAGCTCGACAGGGGGCGCAGGGCAGCCCCAGCATTTT. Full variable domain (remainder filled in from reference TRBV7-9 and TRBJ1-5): DTGVSQNPRHKITKRGQNVTFRCDPISEHNRLYWYRQTLGQGPEFLTYFQNEAQLEKSRLLSDRFSAERPKGSFSTLEIQRTEQGDSAMYLCASSSTGGAGQPQHFGDGTRLSIL.